This T cell receptor beta chain originates from a study of graft-versus-host responses after intestinal transplantation. In the study overall: The whole recipient group had anti-thymocyte globulin induction followed by tacrolimus and steroids for around three years. Whole-study findings and limits: Circulating GvH clones peaking coincided with falling HvG clones soon after transplant. The authors found GvH clones in recipient marrow, some appearing first in ileum or blood.

Method: immunoSEQ multiplex PCR; TCRdb's copy keeps in-frame clones and lacks some. There are about 30,000 clones in the sample; approximately 90% occur only once, and around 10% lies in the top ten. A word on this clone: Its cognate antigen is unknown.

The CDR3 has 15 residues. Trimming cost V 2 bases and J 0 bases; bases outside gene matches: 0. Germline lookup yields CDR1 SGHRS and CDR2 YFSETQ. The material was PBMCs, obtained nearly 470 days after intestinal transplantation. V usage is TRBV5-1 and J usage is TRBJ2-2; 8 nucleotides agree with TRBD2. The TCR originated in a human patient who received an intestinal transplant, so some T cells may come from the graft donor. The CDR3 reads CASSLLAANTGELFF. For the CDR3, the DNA is TGCGCCAGCAGCTTACTAGCGGCGAACACCGGGGAGCTGTTTTTT.